This T cell receptor beta chain came from a study of blood T cell repertoires in COVID-19. Clones were sequenced by immunoSEQ multiplex PCR, and TCRdb holds only the in-frame ones, with some missing. The repertoire has about 280,000 clones, approximately 86% of them found once; the top ten carry 13%. During active infection, Seattle patients enrolled and were then monitored through disease. Trimming cost V 0 bases and J 0 bases, with 4 bases left between them. This CDR3 region has 14 residues. Looked up from germline, CDR1 is MNHEY and CDR2 is SMNVEV (reference sequence). V gene TRBV27 combines with J gene TRBJ2-3; no firm D call. The clonotype was recovered from a woman in her seventies with COVID-19, enrolled during active disease. Sequencing was done on a sample of peripheral blood. The DNA for the CDR3 is TGTGCCAGCAGTTTATCGACTAGCACAGATACGCAGTATTTT. It yields the protein CASSLSTSTDTQYF.